Given below is one T cell receptor beta chain in context. These data are taken from a study of identical twins. MiXCR was run by TCRdb on the 5' RACE reads, yielding one entry per CDR3 protein. The data hold 500,000 to 550,000 distinct CDR3 sequences, with approximately 22% observed a single time. From germline, CDR1 is SQVTM and CDR2 ANQGSEA. There are 11 residues in the CDR3. V gave up 5 bases and J gave up 5 bases, with 9 bases separating them. These data also featured in a second study, about T cells expressing NK-cell markers. That paper adds: What restricted sorting to alpha-beta TCR T cells in several experiments was an anti-gamma-delta TCR antibody. In roughly 6 donors, dominant CD3+CD56+NKG2C+ clones formed roughly 1.0-7.0% of CD8+ cells.

The source of this sequence is a woman under 30 in good health. The gene calls are TRBV29-1 and TRBJ1-1; no firm D call. The sequencing sample was made of CD4+ T cells sorted from blood. CDR3 region: CSVKRQTEAFF. CDR3 DNA: TGCAGCGTTAAAAGGCAGACTGAAGCTTTCTTT.